This is a list of T cell receptor beta chains from one sample in a study of blood T cell repertoires in COVID-19. Profiled with immunoSEQ multiplex PCR; TCRdb holds only in-frame clones, not every one. The table records about 310,000 clones, roughly 87% of them present only once. The sequencing input was peripheral blood. The receptors come from a man younger than 35 with active or convalescent COVID-19. Each CDR3 is given with its conserved first and last residue. Each record gives: D gene, J gene, V gene, clone size, CDR3 protein, CDR3 DNA. A D gene is named only where the DNA matches it firmly. Size is omitted from some rows. Given values are once, few, many or a class for expanded clones.

D: NA
J: TRBJ2-7
V: TRBV11-2
size: NA
CDR3: CASSLGPDSSYEQYF
DNA: TGTGCCAGCAGCTTAGGCCCCGACAGTTCCTACGAGCAGTACTTC

D: TRBD2
J: TRBJ2-1
V: TRBV5-6
size: NA
CDR3: CASSLISTGGRNEQFF
DNA: TGTGCCAGCAGCTTGATATCGACGGGGGGAAGGAATGAGCAGTTCTTC

D: TRBD1
J: TRBJ2-7
V: TRBV7-8
size: NA
CDR3: CASSARDRGMYEQYF
DNA: TGTGCCAGCAGCGCCCGGGACAGGGGGATGTACGAGCAGTACTTC

D: TRBD2
J: TRBJ2-2
V: TRBV27
size: NA
CDR3: CASAPGTSVDTGELFF
DNA: TGTGCCAGCGCCCCGGGGACTAGCGTAGACACCGGGGAGCTGTTTTTT

D: TRBD2
J: TRBJ2-1
V: TRBV28
size: NA
CDR3: CASRGLAVNEQFF
DNA: TGTGCCAGCAGGGGACTAGCGGTCAATGAGCAGTTCTTC

D: NA
J: TRBJ2-7
V: TRBV5-1
size: NA
CDR3: CASSLTPTTSYEQYF
DNA: TGCGCCAGCAGCTTGACGCCGACTACCTCCTACGAGCAGTACTTC

D: TRBD2
J: TRBJ2-7
V: TRBV19
size: NA
CDR3: CASSIDQREGREQYF
DNA: TGTGCCAGTAGTATAGATCAGCGGGAGGGCCGCGAGCAGTACTTC

D: TRBD1
J: TRBJ2-1
V: TRBV6-1
size: NA
CDR3: CASSQAGQGVVEQFF
DNA: TGTGCCAGCAGTCAAGCGGGACAGGGGGTTGTTGAGCAGTTCTTC

D: NA
J: TRBJ1-5
V: TRBV28
size: NA
CDR3: CASSTTGQGKNQPQHF
DNA: TGTGCCAGCAGTACCACGGGACAAGGGAAGAATCAGCCCCAGCATTTT

D: NA
J: TRBJ2-7
V: TRBV2
size: NA
CDR3: CATEFYGQREQYF
DNA: TGTGCCACCGAGTTTTATGGACAGCGCGAGCAGTACTTC

D: NA
J: TRBJ1-2
V: TRBV7-9
size: NA
CDR3: CASSSNVAANYGYTF
DNA: TGTGCCAGCAGCTCTAATGTAGCAGCTAACTATGGCTACACCTTC

D: TRBD2
J: TRBJ2-3
V: TRBV6-5
size: NA
CDR3: CASSSLTSGTDTQYF
DNA: TGTGCCAGCAGTTCGCTGACTAGCGGCACAGATACGCAGTATTTT

D: TRBD1
J: TRBJ1-6
V: TRBV6-5
size: NA
CDR3: CASRVGQGNSPLHF
DNA: TGTGCCAGCAGGGTTGGACAGGGAAATTCACCCCTCCACTTT

D: NA
J: TRBJ2-7
V: TRBV12-5
size: NA
CDR3: CASGLLPDHSYEQYF
DNA: TGTGCTAGTGGTTTACTACCAGATCACTCCTACGAGCAGTACTTC

D: NA
J: TRBJ1-1
V: TRBV6-5
size: NA
CDR3: CASSYEGQTTEAFF
DNA: TGTGCCAGCAGTTACGAAGGACAGACCACTGAAGCTTTCTTT

D: NA
J: TRBJ1-5
V: TRBV4-2
size: NA
CDR3: CASSQGADQPQHF
DNA: TGTGCCAGCAGCCAGGGGGCAGACCAGCCCCAGCATTTT

D: NA
J: TRBJ1-3
V: TRBV21-1
size: NA
CDR3: CASIDSDTGVPGNTIYF
DNA: TGTGCCAGCATCGACAGCGATACAGGGGTCCCTGGAAACACCATATATTTT

D: NA
J: TRBJ2-1
V: TRBV4-1
size: NA
CDR3: CASSQDFGGDEQFF
DNA: TGCGCCAGCAGCCAAGATTTTGGCGGGGATGAGCAGTTCTTC

D: NA
J: TRBJ2-7
V: TRBV11-2
size: NA
CDR3: CASSSDGYEQYF
DNA: TGTGCCAGCAGCTCAGACGGTTACGAGCAGTACTTC

D: TRBD2
J: TRBJ2-7
V: TRBV7-8
size: NA
CDR3: CASSQTSGNYEQYF
DNA: TGTGCCAGCAGCCAGACTAGCGGGAACTACGAGCAGTACTTC

D: TRBD1
J: TRBJ1-1
V: TRBV4-2
size: NA
CDR3: CASSRDRDTEAFF
DNA: TGTGCCAGCAGCCGTGACAGGGACACTGAAGCTTTCTTT

D: NA
J: TRBJ1-2
V: TRBV7-2
size: NA
CDR3: CASSQGAGDGYTF
DNA: TGTGCCAGCAGCCAAGGGGCAGGCGATGGCTACACCTTC

D: TRBD1
J: TRBJ1-1
V: TRBV3-1/TRBV3-2
size: NA
CDR3: CASSPFPGTVNTEAFF
DNA: TGTGCCAGCAGCCCCTTCCCCGGGACAGTGAACACTGAAGCTTTCTTT

D: NA
J: TRBJ1-5
V: TRBV7-2
size: once
CDR3: CASSLAVRENQPQHF
DNA: TGTGCCAGCAGCTTAGCGGTGCGGGAGAATCAGCCCCAGCATTTT

D: TRBD1
J: TRBJ1-6
V: TRBV4-1
size: NA
CDR3: CASSQPDRVDSPLHF
DNA: TGCGCCAGCAGCCAACCGGACAGGGTGGATTCACCCCTCCACTTT

D: NA
J: TRBJ1-5
V: TRBV12-5
size: NA
CDR3: CASGLGQATFEPQHF
DNA: TGTGCTAGTGGTTTGGGACAGGCAACCTTCGAGCCCCAGCATTTT

D: NA
J: TRBJ2-3
V: TRBV10-1
size: NA
CDR3: CASSFGLLDTQYF
DNA: TGCGCCAGCAGCTTTGGACTACTAGATACGCAGTATTTT

D: NA
J: TRBJ1-4
V: TRBV6-5
size: NA
CDR3: CASSRTGRNEKLFF
DNA: TGTGCCAGTTCACGGACCGGGAGGAATGAAAAACTGTTTTTT

D: NA
J: TRBJ2-5
V: TRBV3-1/TRBV3-2
size: NA
CDR3: CASSQPGPQETQYF
DNA: TGTGCCAGCAGCCAACCAGGGCCCCAAGAGACCCAGTACTTC

D: TRBD1
J: TRBJ1-2
V: TRBV19
size: NA
CDR3: CASSPRQGNNYGYTF
DNA: TGTGCCAGTAGTCCCAGACAGGGCAATAACTATGGCTACACCTTC

D: TRBD2
J: TRBJ2-7
V: TRBV19
size: NA
CDR3: CASSISSGGYEQYF
DNA: TGTGCCAGTAGTATCTCTAGCGGGGGTTACGAGCAGTACTTC

D: TRBD1
J: TRBJ1-1
V: TRBV9
size: NA
CDR3: CASTTGTEDTEAFF
DNA: TGTGCCAGCACCACCGGGACAGAAGACACTGAAGCTTTCTTT

D: NA
J: TRBJ2-7
V: TRBV12-3/TRBV12-4
size: NA
CDR3: CASSQHGGNEQYF
DNA: TGTGCCAGCAGCCAGCACGGGGGAAACGAGCAGTACTTC

D: NA
J: TRBJ2-2
V: TRBV11-2
size: few
CDR3: CASRQGFTGELFF
DNA: TGTGCCAGCAGACAGGGCTTCACCGGGGAGCTGTTTTTT

D: NA
J: TRBJ2-7
V: TRBV11-2
size: NA
CDR3: CASSRGTFSYEQYF
DNA: TGTGCCAGCAGCCGTGGGACTTTCTCCTACGAGCAGTACTTC

D: NA
J: TRBJ2-5
V: TRBV27
size: NA
CDR3: CASSPGGETQYF
DNA: TGTGCCAGCAGTCCAGGCGGGGAGACCCAGTACTTC

D: NA
J: TRBJ2-1
V: TRBV5-1
size: once
CDR3: CASSLPVQGLVAHNEQFF
DNA: TGCGCCAGCAGCCTCCCGGTACAGGGATTGGTTGCCCACAATGAGCAGTTCTTC

D: NA
J: TRBJ2-3
V: TRBV27
size: NA
CDR3: CASSFLAGLTHTDTQYF
DNA: TGTGCCAGCAGTTTTTTGGCGGGACTCACACACACAGATACGCAGTATTTT

D: NA
J: TRBJ2-7
V: TRBV6-4
size: NA
CDR3: CASSDSFLRVTSYEQYF
DNA: TGTGCCAGCAGTGACTCGTTCCTCAGGGTGACCTCCTACGAGCAGTACTTC

D: TRBD1
J: TRBJ2-3
V: TRBV10-3
size: few
CDR3: CAISESGQVSDTQYF
DNA: TGTGCCATCAGTGAGTCAGGACAGGTATCAGATACGCAGTATTTT

D: TRBD2
J: TRBJ2-2
V: TRBV24-1
size: NA
CDR3: CATSDLPGRQTSGNPNTGELFF
DNA: TGTGCCACCAGTGATCTTCCGGGACGGCAAACTAGCGGGAATCCGAACACCGGGGAGCTGTTTTTT